This T cell receptor beta chain was retrieved from a study of blood T cell repertoires in COVID-19. The overall study: From the United States, Italy and Spain came samples of acute and convalescent COVID-19. The analysed material was cDNA or gDNA that came from T cells, B-cell-depleted T cells, or PBMCs.

Sequencing was performed with immunoSEQ multiplex PCR; in TCRdb, only in-frame clones are kept and a portion is missing. The data show 300,000 or so clones, under 90% seen once. CDR1 SGHRS and CDR2 YFSETQ come from the germline V gene. The CDR3 contains 14 residues. Trimming removed 5 bases from V and 6 bases from J, with 12 bases in between. Participant reports of clinical history set cohort assignment. Recovered Cohort 3 donors showed two negative PCRs, clearance, or symptom resolution. The receptor was isolated from a woman aged 18-29 years who had recovered from COVID-19. The source material was PBMCs or T cells enriched from blood (not recorded which). This chain joins TRBV5-1 and TRBJ1-6; D is uncertain. CDR3 sequence: CASSTGIFNSPLHF. The CDR3 coding sequence is TGCGCCAGCAGTACCGGGATTTTTAATTCACCCCTCCACTTT.